Each of the 20 T cell receptor beta chains below was sequenced from the same sample in a study of technical replicates of blood from several donors. The assay was immunoSEQ multiplex PCR, and TCRdb's table has in-frame clones only and misses some. This table holds around 58,000 clones, approximately 86% found once. The sample was PBMCs. Source of these receptors: a human donor in good health. Some clones in this sample may be carry-over from other donors' samples.

The chain recombines TRBV19 with TRBJ2-2; TRBD1 matches 7 bases. CDR3 length equals 15 residues. The germline CDR1 and CDR2 sequences are LNHDA and SQIVND (reference sequence). The ends lost 9 bases at V and 2 bases at J; junction bases unmatched: 9. The CDR3 is CASVERQGNTGELFF. CDR3 DNA: TGTGCCAGCGTCGAGAGACAGGGTAACACCGGGGAGCTGTTTTTT. Using reference TRBV19 and TRBJ2-2 for the parts outside the CDR3, the full variable domain is DGGITQSPKYLFRKEGQNVTLSCEQNLNHDAMYWYRQDPGQGLRLIYYSQIVNDFQKGDIAEGYSVSREKKESFPLTVTSAQKNPTAFYLCASVERQGNTGELFFGEGSRLTVL.

The rearrangement joins TRBV4-3 to TRBJ2-1; TRBD2 matches 7 bases. Per germline, CDR1 LGHNA and CDR2 YSLEER. V shed 0 bases, J shed 1 base, and the junction held 3 bases outside the gene matches. This CDR3 has 16 residues. The CDR3, as DNA: TGCGCCAGCAGCCAAGATAATAGCGGGTCCTACAATGAGCAGTTCTTC. This translates into CASSQDNSGSYNEQFF.

The rearrangement uses TRBV11-2 and TRBJ1-2; D remains unclear. This CDR3 is 11 amino acids long. The V gene's germline CDR1 is SGHAT and CDR2 FQNNGV. Trimming took 3 bases from V and 12 from J, leaving 11 bases between them. Here the CDR3 reads CASSLLGHDTF. The CDR3 bases are TGTGCCAGCAGCTTGCTTGGGCACGACACCTTC.

The chain employs TRBV7-3 and TRBJ1-1; 8 bases fit TRBD1. The length of the CDR3 is 14 residues. V lost 5 bases, J lost 4 bases, and 6 bases stayed unmatched. Germline CDR1 and CDR2: SGHTA and FQGTGA. CDR3: CASSRDRGGTEAFF. The CDR3 bases are TGTGCCAGCAGCAGAGACAGGGGAGGCACTGAAGCTTTCTTT. The full variable domain, its missing parts supplied by reference TRBV7-3 and TRBJ1-1, is GAGVSQTPSNKVTEKGKYVELRCDPISGHTALYWYRQSLGQGPEFLIYFQGTGAADDSGLPNDRFFAVRPEGSVSTLKIQRTERGDSAVYLCASSRDRGGTEAFFGQGTRLTVV.

V is TRBV5-4 and J is TRBJ1-5, with 8 bases matching TRBD1. The CDR3 length is 14 residues. CDR1 SGHNT and CDR2 YYREEE come from the germline V gene (reference sequence). The V and J ends lost 4 bases and 9 bases, in that order; junction bases with no gene match: 9. The CDR3 is CASSPGQDKTPQHF. The CDR3 region has the DNA TGTGCCAGCAGCCCGGGACAGGATAAAACGCCCCAGCATTTT.

This chain joins TRBV4-2 and TRBJ2-1; 8 nucleotides line up with TRBD2. The germline V gene encodes CDR1 LGHNA and CDR2 YNFKEQ. The length of the CDR3 is 17 residues. The V gene end was trimmed by 1 base and the J gene end by 1 base; junction bases not matched to a gene: 6. The CDR3 DNA sequence: TGTGCCAGCAGCCAAGTCCGCGGGGGGACTTCCTACAATGAGCAGTTCTTC. Translated: CASSQVRGGTSYNEQFF.

The chain uses TRBV18 and TRBJ2-7; maybe TRBD1 (5 bases). Germline V gene data show CDR1 as KGHSH and CDR2 as LQKENI. Trimming removed 3 bases from V and 3 bases from J, with 15 bases in between. This CDR3 is built from 15 residues. Here the CDR3 reads CASSPNSDSLYEQYF. In DNA, the CDR3 is TGTGCCAGCTCACCCAATTCAGACAGTCTCTACGAGCAGTACTTC.

The V call is TRBV7-2, the J call TRBJ2-7; D ambiguous. V was trimmed by 1 base and J by 8 bases, leaving 9 bases between them. This CDR3 comprises 12 residues. CDR1 is SGHTA and CDR2 is FQGNSA in the germline V gene. The CDR3 region is CASSLVQDQQYF. The CDR3 region has the DNA TGTGCCAGCAGCTTAGTGCAGGATCAGCAGTACTTC.

The chain combines TRBV5-6 with TRBJ2-7; tentatively, D is TRBD1 (6 bases). Trimming stripped 2 bases from V and 3 bases from J, with 12 bases between. Germline loops: CDR1 SGHDT, CDR2 YYEEEE. This CDR3 comprises 14 residues. The CDR3 DNA follows: TGTGCCAGCAGCTTCAGGGGACGGGTCTACGAGCAGTACTTC. Translating gives CASSFRGRVYEQYF.

The rearrangement joins TRBV6-5 to TRBJ2-1; D might be TRBD2 (6 bases). The V and J ends lost 0 bases and 9 bases respectively, with 15 bases between them. The CDR3 has 15 amino acids. Germline CDR1 MNHEY, CDR2 SVGAGI. CDR3 coding DNA: TGTGCCAGCAGTTACTCTGTATTGGAGGGGTCTGAGCAGTTCTTC. Encoded protein: CASSYSVLEGSEQFF.

The chain has TRBV7-9 and TRBJ1-1, with TRBD1 matching over 7 bases. The CDR3 has 14 amino acids. J was trimmed by 6 bases and V by 1 base; bases with no gene match: 5. Germline values: CDR1 SEHNR, CDR2 FQNEAQ (reference sequence). For the CDR3, the DNA is TGTGCCAGCAGCTTAGAAAGGGACAGCGCTGAAGCTTTCTTT. It yields the protein CASSLERDSAEAFF.

The chain carries TRBV27 and TRBJ2-7, with TRBD2 matching 9 bases. Germline trimming cut 5 bases from V and 7 bases from J; bases unmatched to any gene: 3. Per the germline V gene, CDR1 is MNHEY and CDR2 is SMNVEV (reference sequence). The CDR3 loop spans 12 amino acids. The CDR3 spells CASSISGREQYF. The CDR3 coding sequence is TGTGCCAGCAGTATAAGCGGGAGGGAGCAGTACTTC.

The rearrangement joins TRBV5-1 to TRBJ1-2; D not resolved. The CDR3 is 12 amino acids. Trimming removed 3 bases from V and 6 bases from J, with 9 bases in between. Germline V lookup: CDR1 SGHRS, CDR2 YFSETQ. The DNA for the CDR3 is TGCGCCAGCAGCTCCGGTATGGATGGCTACACCTTC. It is translated as CASSSGMDGYTF.

In this sample, this clone turned up a few times. The chain uses TRBV5-6 and TRBJ2-2; D remains ambiguous. Trimming pared 1 base from V and 4 bases from J, leaving 11 bases between. The CDR3 covers 15 residues. Germline-derived CDR1 and CDR2 are SGHDT and YYEEEE. The CDR3 DNA is TGTGCCAGCAGCTTGTACAGAGCTCGCACCGGGGAGCTGTTTTTT. Translation gives CASSLYRARTGELFF.

The rearrangement uses TRBV9 and TRBJ2-7; perhaps TRBD1 as D (5 bases). Germline CDR1 and CDR2: SGDLS and YYNGEE. The CDR3 is 14 amino acids. V was shortened by 4 bases and J by 7 bases, with 18 bases between the two germline ends. This CDR3 reads CASSLSSGLREQYF. The CDR3 DNA sequence: TGTGCCAGCAGCCTCTCCTCAGGGTTGCGGGAGCAGTACTTC.

In regard to this clone: One junction end does not reproduce the germline sequence, and a read error may be involved. The chain couples TRBV4-3 to TRBJ1-2; D uncertain. This CDR3 has 13 residues. Looked up from germline, CDR1 is LGHNA and CDR2 is YSLEER. This CDR3 is CASSQGGPGGYTF. The CDR3 bases are TGCGCCAGCAGTCAAGGAGGGCCGGGGGGCTACACCTTC.

The chain employs TRBV7-2 and TRBJ2-2; TRBD1 matches at 7 bases. The CDR3 is 15 amino acids. The germline CDR1 and CDR2 sequences are SGHTA and FQGNSA. V lost 1 base to trimming and J lost 4 bases; unmatched junction nucleotides: 3. CDR3 sequence reads: CASSLGAGGTGELFF. In DNA, the CDR3 is TGTGCCAGCAGCTTAGGGGCAGGGGGCACCGGGGAGCTGTTTTTT.

This chain's CDR3 is CASSFTSGSGNEQFF. The CDR3 DNA follows: TGTGCCAGCAGCTTTACTAGCGGGAGCGGTAATGAGCAGTTCTTC. The chain employs TRBV7-2 and TRBJ2-1, with 11 bases lining up with TRBD2. CDR3 length: 15 amino acids. CDR1 is SGHTA and CDR2 is FQGNSA in the germline V gene. Trimming removed 3 bases from V and 7 bases from J; junction bases left unmatched: 5.

The table lists this clone with a few counts. The chain combines TRBV5-4 with TRBJ2-2; possibly TRBD2 for D (6 bases). Between the trimmed V and J ends, which lost 3 bases and 7 bases, there was a span of 16 bases. Germline assignment: CDR1 SGHNT and CDR2 YYREEE (reference sequence). The CDR3 has 15 amino acids. CDR3 DNA sequence: TGTGCCAGCAGCTCGGGACTCATAACAGGCGGGGAGCTGTTTTTT. Its protein is CASSSGLITGGELFF.

This clone was observed a few times. The chain employs TRBV7-9 and TRBJ1-1, with 8 bases lining up with TRBD1. The CDR3 extends over 16 amino acids. V lost 4 bases to trimming and J lost 7 bases; unmatched junction nucleotides: 14. Germline CDR1 reads SEHNR; CDR2 reads FQNEAQ (reference sequence). The CDR3 here is CASSSTDRDRRVEAFF. CDR3 coding DNA: TGTGCCAGCAGCTCGACGGACCGGGACAGGAGAGTTGAAGCTTTCTTT.